These T cell receptor beta chains were read from a single sample in a study of T cell repertoires in cytomegalovirus infection. TCRdb used MiXCR to reprocess the reads, holding one entry per CDR3 protein. The data contain approximately 160,000 distinct CDR3 sequences, 15% to 20% of them seen just once; the ten biggest clones take up approximately 19%. The sequenced sample was CD8+ T cells from PBMCs. These receptors were taken from a human donor in good health (CMV status not recorded). Some clones in this sample may be carry-over from other donors' samples. CDR3s include the opening cysteine and the closing phenylalanine or tryptophan. The order of the fields is clone size, D gene, J gene, V gene, CDR3 DNA, CDR3 protein. The D gene is left open where the match is weak. Size is omitted from some rows. Given values are once, few, many or a class for expanded clones.

few,TRBD1,TRBJ1-5,TRBV7-9,TGTGCCAGCAGCCGCTTACCGGGACAGGGGCCTAATCAGCCCCAGCATTTT,CASSRLPGQGPNQPQHF
NA,NA,TRBJ2-3,TRBV29-1,TGCAGCCCTCAAGGAATACAGGGCGGCGATACGCAGTATTTT,CSPQGIQGGDTQYF
medium-sized,NA,TRBJ2-7,TRBV7-9,TGTGCCAGCAGCTTATCAGGGAACGAGCAGTACTTC,CASSLSGNEQYF
NA,NA,TRBJ2-1,TRBV12-3/TRBV12-4,TGTGCCAGCAGATTAGGTGGCTCCTACAATGAGCAGTTCTTC,CASRLGGSYNEQFF
NA,TRBD1,TRBJ1-1,TRBV19,TGTGCCATCCGAGGGAGGACAGGGAACAATGAAGCTTTCTTT,CAIRGRTGNNEAFF
NA,TRBD2,TRBJ2-7,TRBV7-9,TGTGCCAGCAGCGCTCGGACCGGGGGGGCCGAGCAGTACTTC,CASSARTGGAEQYF
few,NA,TRBJ2-1,TRBV9,TGTGCCAGCAGCGTAACCGGCAGGAATGAGCAGTTCTTC,CASSVTGRNEQFF
few,NA,TRBJ2-3,TRBV28,TGTGCCAGCAGTTTTACAGAAGAGTCCACAGATACGCAGTATTTT,CASSFTEESTDTQYF
medium-sized,NA,TRBJ1-1,TRBV7-2,TGTGCCAGCAGCGAGGGCCATACTGAAGCTTTCTTT,CASSEGHTEAFF
few,TRBD2,TRBJ2-2,TRBV12-3/TRBV12-4,TGTGCCAGCAGCCAGACTAGCGAGAACTCAAACACCGGGGAGCTGTTTTTT,CASSQTSENSNTGELFF
NA,NA,TRBJ1-2,TRBV7-8,TGTGCCAGCAGCCCCGGGACGGCGGGCTATGGCTACACCTTC,CASSPGTAGYGYTF
few,NA,TRBJ2-5,TRBV2,TGTGCCAGCTGGGGGCGTGGATACCAAGAGACCCAGTACTTC,CASWGRGYQETQYF
NA,NA,TRBJ2-5,TRBV27,TGTGCCAGCAGGAGGGGGGAGACCCAGTACTTC,CASRRGETQYF
NA,NA,TRBJ1-2,TRBV29-1,TGCAGCGTTGAAGATTTGGTTGGGGGGTCCTATGGCTACACCTTC,CSVEDLVGGSYGYTF
few,TRBD2,TRBJ2-1,TRBV27,TGTGCCAGCACCCTAGCGGGGCGCTACAATGAGCAGTTCTTC,CASTLAGRYNEQFF
NA,NA,TRBJ2-4,TRBV19,TGTGCCAGTTCAGCTCGGGACACCCTGACGGACATTCAGTACTTC,CASSARDTLTDIQYF
NA,NA,TRBJ2-1,TRBV20-1,TGCAGTGCTCCGGAGCTCTCCTCTAATGAGCAGTTCTTC,CSAPELSSNEQFF
few,NA,TRBJ2-7,TRBV6-2/TRBV6-3,TGTGCCAGCAGTCCAGACTTTGGCGAGCAGTACTTC,CASSPDFGEQYF
few,NA,TRBJ2-7,TRBV12-3/TRBV12-4,TGTGCCAGCAGTTTAGAGGACATGGTCCACGAGCAGTACTTC,CASSLEDMVHEQYF
NA,NA,TRBJ2-7,TRBV6-6,TGTGCCAGCAGACCCCGGGACGCCCTTCGGAACGAGCAGTACTTC,CASRPRDALRNEQYF
NA,NA,TRBJ2-7,TRBV28,TGTGCCAGCAGTTGGGGGTTACGAGAGCCTAGCTACGAGCAGTACTTC,CASSWGLREPSYEQYF
few,NA,TRBJ2-7,TRBV12-3/TRBV12-4,TGTGCCAGCAGTTACCGGGGCACCTCCTACGAGCAGTACTTC,CASSYRGTSYEQYF
NA,NA,TRBJ1-5,TRBV4-3,TGCGCCAGCAGCCAAGATTGGAAAGGGCAGGGCTGGAATCAGCCCCAGCATTTT,CASSQDWKGQGWNQPQHF
few,TRBD2,TRBJ2-3,TRBV9,TGTGCCAGCAGCCATACCAACACAGCGGGGGGAGGAATCACAGATACGCAGTATTTT,CASSHTNTAGGGITDTQYF
NA,NA,TRBJ2-1,TRBV7-9,TGTGCCAGCAGCCAGGGAGCAAATGAGCAGTTCTTC,CASSQGANEQFF
NA,NA,TRBJ1-5,TRBV6-1,TGTGCCAGCAGTGAACGCAGGGCAGGCCAGCCCCAGCATTTT,CASSERRAGQPQHF
NA,TRBD1,TRBJ2-1,TRBV28,TGTGCCAGCAGTTCGGTAGGGGGCGATGAGCAGTTCTTC,CASSSVGGDEQFF
NA,NA,TRBJ2-1,TRBV7-2,TGTGCCAGCAGCTTATCGGCTGCTAGCTCCTACAATGAGCAGTTCTTC,CASSLSAASSYNEQFF
NA,NA,TRBJ2-2,TRBV7-9,TGTGCCAGCAGCTATCCTATTGGAGACAGGAAAGACACCGGCGGGGAGCTGTTTTTT,CASSYPIGDRKDTGGELFF
few,TRBD1,TRBJ2-7,TRBV2,TGTGCCAGCAGGGTTGGACAGGGGTACTTC,CASRVGQGYF
few,NA,TRBJ2-1,TRBV7-2,TGTGCCAGCCCCATTAGACTCCAGTTCTTC,CASPIRLQFF